Shown below are 12 T cell receptor beta chains from a single sample sequenced in a study of T cell responses to AZD1222 COVID-19 vaccine. Only in-frame clones appear in the TCRdb table, and some are missing; sequencing was by immunoSEQ multiplex PCR. This sample yields more than 140,000 clones, of which 88% are seen a single time; 3% to 4% belongs to the top ten. Here the sequenced sample was peripheral blood, taken on day 0 of MenACWY control vaccination. The receptors originated from an adult in good health.

The V gene is TRBV2, the J gene TRBJ1-3; D not resolved. CDR1 SNHLY and CDR2 FYNNEI come from the germline V gene. The V end lost 1 base, the J end lost 0 bases, and 4 bases lay between the germline ends. The CDR3 runs 14 residues. CDR3 nucleotide sequence: TGTGCCAGCAGTGAAGACAGCTCTGGAAACACCATATATTTT. It yields the protein CASSEDSSGNTIYF.

The V gene is TRBV5-4, the J gene TRBJ2-1, with a tentative D call TRBD2 (6 bases). Trimming left V 4 bases short and J 0 bases short, with 11 bases between. The CDR3 spans 15 residues. CDR1 is SGHNT and CDR2 is YYREEE in the germline V gene (reference sequence). Here the CDR3 DNA reads TGTGCCAGCAGCCGGGACTTTGCCTCCTACAATGAGCAGTTCTTC. It translates to CASSRDFASYNEQFF.

A few counts support this clone. V and J are TRBV6-5 and TRBJ2-5; D perhaps matches TRBD2 (6 bases). This CDR3 is 16 amino acids long. Germline V gene data show CDR1 as MNHEY and CDR2 as SVGAGI. Trimming stripped 2 bases from V and 1 base from J, with 14 bases between. This chain's CDR3 is CASSYRWRGSQETQYF. As DNA, the CDR3 is TGTGCCAGCAGTTACCGCTGGCGGGGATCCCAAGAGACCCAGTACTTC.

V gene TRBV10-1 combines with J gene TRBJ1-1; D perhaps matches TRBD1 (6 bases). V was clipped by 5 bases and J by 1 base, with 11 bases between them. The CDR3 covers 14 residues. The germline V gene has CDR1 WNHNN and CDR2 SYGVQD (reference sequence). DNA for the CDR3: TGCGCCAGCAGTTTCCTACAGGGGAACACTGAAGCTTTCTTT. Protein: CASSFLQGNTEAFF.

This chain links TRBV27 with TRBJ1-1; TRBD1 matches at 8 bases. This CDR3 is built from 14 residues. Germline lookup yields CDR1 MNHEY and CDR2 SMNVEV (reference sequence). J lost 10 bases, V lost 5 bases, and 12 bases had no gene match. CDR3 DNA: TGTGCCAGCAGTCCGAGACAGGGGCGAACCGCAGCTTTCTTT. Protein product: CASSPRQGRTAAFF.

V and J are TRBV14 and TRBJ2-3; TRBD2 might be the D (6 bases). This CDR3 spans 18 amino acids. V was trimmed by 2 bases and J by 4 bases, leaving 22 bases between them. CDR1 and CDR2 from the germline V gene are SGHDN and FVKESK. CDR3 coding DNA: TGTGCCAGCAGCCAAATCTCATCCGCGGCGGGAACCCCAGATACGCAGTATTTT. It is translated as CASSQISSAAGTPDTQYF. The full variable domain, its missing parts supplied by reference TRBV14 and TRBJ2-3, is EAGVTQFPSHSVIEKGQTVTLRCDPISGHDNLYWYRRVMGKEIKFLLHFVKESKQDESGMPNNRFLAERTGGTYSTLKVQPAELEDSGVYFCASSQISSAAGTPDTQYFGPGTRLTVL.

As to this clone: A read error may account for a junction end that differs from germline. The chain has TRBV6-2 or TRBV6-3 and TRBJ2-7, with 8 nucleotides matching TRBD1. This CDR3 region has 14 residues. Germline V gives CDR1 MNHEY, CDR2 SVGEGT. DNA for the CDR3: TGTGCCAGCAGTTTCCGGGACAGGCTGATGAGCAAGGACTTC. Translating gives CASSFRDRLMSKDF.

This clone was detected a few times. The chain carries TRBV10-2 and TRBJ2-5; 8 nucleotides agree with TRBD2. The CDR3 spans 17 residues. V shed 7 bases, J shed 4 bases, and the junction held 17 bases outside the gene matches. Germline values: CDR1 WSHSY, CDR2 SAAADI. In DNA, the CDR3 is TGCGCCAGCACTAACGGTGGCGGTTGGCTAGCGGGAGAGACCCAGTACTTC. Protein product: CASTNGGGWLAGETQYF.

The chain couples TRBV6-2 or TRBV6-3 to TRBJ2-3; TRBD2 agrees at 7 bases. This CDR3 spans 16 amino acids. Germline CDR1 is MNHEY and CDR2 is SVGEGT. J was trimmed by 4 bases and V by 7 bases; bases with no gene match: 14. Here the CDR3 DNA reads TGTGCCAGCATCCCTGTGGGGACTACCCACGCAGATACGCAGTATTTT. Its translation is CASIPVGTTHADTQYF.

To note about this clone: Distinct nucleotide sequences in the sample also encode this CDR3. The J gene is TRBJ1-2, the V gene TRBV7-2; no definite D call. Germline CDR1 is SGHTA and CDR2 is FQGNSA. V gave up 0 bases and J gave up 4 bases, with 12 bases separating them. This CDR3 region has 15 residues. DNA of the CDR3: TGTGCCAGCAGCTTAGCGTCCTCCGGCCTCTATGGCTACACCTTC. It is translated as CASSLASSGLYGYTF.

The CDR3, as DNA: TGTGCCAGCAGCTTAGCGGGGGCCCCCAATGAGCAGTTCTTC. It is translated as CASSLAGAPNEQFF. The chain is built from TRBV7-3 and TRBJ2-1; a weak D match, TRBD2 (7 bases). The CDR3 loop spans 14 amino acids. Deletions cut 2 bases from V and 6 bases from J, with 11 bases between. The germline gives CDR1 SGHTA, CDR2 FQGTGA.

V and J are TRBV19 and TRBJ1-6, with D tentatively TRBD1 (5 bases). V was clipped by 5 bases and J by 10 bases, with 12 bases between them. This CDR3 is 13 amino acids long. Per the germline V gene, CDR1 is LNHDA and CDR2 is SQIVND (reference sequence). This chain's CDR3 is CASSATEGSPLHF. CDR3 nucleotides: TGTGCCAGTAGTGCGACAGAAGGGTCACCCCTCCACTTT.